This T cell receptor beta chain comes out of a study of blood T cells in healthy people across ages. Primed by a sample-barcoded 5' primer and a J-beta primer mix, a second PCR proceeded for about 7 to 11 cycles. From the 5' RACE reads, TCRdb called clonotypes with MiXCR, one entry per CDR3 protein. The sample has about 1.1 million distinct CDR3 sequences, around two fifths seen once. The CDR3 totals 18 residues. The genes are TRBV21-1 and TRBJ2-5; the D call in the table, TRBD1, was not verified against the DNA. TRBV21-1 is noted as a pseudogene. This clonotype was obtained from a man between 18 and 35 years old in good health. The sequenced sample consisted of blood. The CDR3 region is CASSPRPIRRGAQETQYF. In nucleotides, the CDR3 is TGTGCCAGCAGCCCTCGGCCTATACGCCGGGGGGCTCAAGAGACCCAGTACTTC.